This T cell receptor beta chain originates from a study of identical twins. The length of the CDR3 is 11 residues. V was trimmed by 3 bases and J by 6 bases, leaving 9 bases between them. Germline values: CDR1 DFQATT, CDR2 SNEGSKA (reference sequence). Study-wide results and caveats: Partial confounding of zero-insertion analyses by invariant MAIT and iNKT cells was possible. Conclusions were drawn cross-sectionally by statistical analysis, without following the same donors. For out-of-frame alpha sequences shared by twins, low generation probability was in excess.

To note about this clonotype: Its specificity is not known.

Template switching added a universal primer site, and cDNA bore unique molecular identifiers. TCRdb re-derived calls from the 5' RACE reads in MiXCR, one entry per CDR3 protein. This sample has under 500,000 distinct CDR3 sequences, with around an eighth found just once. These same records also appear under a second study, on yellow fever vaccine responses in identical twins.

The sample taken for sequencing was CD4+ T cells sorted from blood. The J gene is TRBJ2-7, the V gene TRBV20-1; D not resolved. The source of this sequence is a woman aged 18-30 years in good health. In DNA form, the CDR3 reads TGCAGTGCTAGGTTCTCGGGCGAGCAGTACTTC. It specifies CSARFSGEQYF.